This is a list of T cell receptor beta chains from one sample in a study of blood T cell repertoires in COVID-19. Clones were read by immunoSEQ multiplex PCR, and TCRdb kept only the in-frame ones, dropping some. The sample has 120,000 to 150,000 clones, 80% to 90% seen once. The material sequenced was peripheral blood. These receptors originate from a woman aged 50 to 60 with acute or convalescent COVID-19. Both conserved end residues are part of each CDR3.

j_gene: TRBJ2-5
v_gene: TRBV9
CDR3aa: CASSVVAGGFEETQYF

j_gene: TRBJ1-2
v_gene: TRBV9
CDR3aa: CASSIRDKGSRSYGYTF

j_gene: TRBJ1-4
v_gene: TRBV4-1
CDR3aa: CASSSQIATNEKLFF

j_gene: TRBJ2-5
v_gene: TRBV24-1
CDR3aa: CATSDADSQETQYF

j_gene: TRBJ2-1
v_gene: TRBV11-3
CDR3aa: CASSLAGERGEQFF

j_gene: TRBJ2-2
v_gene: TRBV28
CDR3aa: CASSPDSPNTGELFF

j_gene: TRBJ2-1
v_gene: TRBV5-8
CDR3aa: CASSYDSGTSGLNSYNEQFF

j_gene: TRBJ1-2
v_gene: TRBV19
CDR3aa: CASRWGAGVGYTF

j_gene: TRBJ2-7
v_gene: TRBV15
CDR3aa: CATSRLGSYEQYF

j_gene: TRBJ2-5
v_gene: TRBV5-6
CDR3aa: CASSKSGTQETQYF

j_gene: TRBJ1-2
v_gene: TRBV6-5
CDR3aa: CASSPLRQVNYGYTF

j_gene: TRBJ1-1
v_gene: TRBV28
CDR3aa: CASSLPRDRAEAFF

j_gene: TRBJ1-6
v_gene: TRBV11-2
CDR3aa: CASSLGYRGSNSPLHF

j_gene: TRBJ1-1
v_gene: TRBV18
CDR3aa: CASSPRGDGTEAFF

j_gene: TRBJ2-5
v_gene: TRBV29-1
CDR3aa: CSSRSAQETQYF

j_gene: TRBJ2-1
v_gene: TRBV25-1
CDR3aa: CASSALYNEQFF

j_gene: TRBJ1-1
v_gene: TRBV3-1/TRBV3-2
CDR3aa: CASSHHALRQGAQGTEAFF

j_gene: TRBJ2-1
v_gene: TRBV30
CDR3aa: CAWSRGSAAYNEQFF

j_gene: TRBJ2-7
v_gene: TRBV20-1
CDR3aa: CSASRGTAGQYF

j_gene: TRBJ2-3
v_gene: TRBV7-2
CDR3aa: CASSLGTYNYDTQYF

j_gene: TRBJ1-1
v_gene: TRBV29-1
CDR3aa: CSVYGTGITEAFF

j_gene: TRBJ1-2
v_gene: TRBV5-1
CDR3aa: CASTDGTGSYGYTF

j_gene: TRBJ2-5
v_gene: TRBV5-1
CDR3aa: CASSLGTVQETQYF

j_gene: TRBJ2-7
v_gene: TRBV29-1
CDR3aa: CSGGLAGGEQYF

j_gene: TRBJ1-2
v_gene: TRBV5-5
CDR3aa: CASSFEDRGLYGYTF

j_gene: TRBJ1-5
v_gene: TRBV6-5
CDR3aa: CASSLGGPGQPQHF

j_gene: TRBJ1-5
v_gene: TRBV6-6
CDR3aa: CASSPRESLGRSNQPQHF

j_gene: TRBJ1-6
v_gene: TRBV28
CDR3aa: CASIQPGGVDNSPLHF

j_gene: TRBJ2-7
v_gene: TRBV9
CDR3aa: CASSVGAGYEQYF